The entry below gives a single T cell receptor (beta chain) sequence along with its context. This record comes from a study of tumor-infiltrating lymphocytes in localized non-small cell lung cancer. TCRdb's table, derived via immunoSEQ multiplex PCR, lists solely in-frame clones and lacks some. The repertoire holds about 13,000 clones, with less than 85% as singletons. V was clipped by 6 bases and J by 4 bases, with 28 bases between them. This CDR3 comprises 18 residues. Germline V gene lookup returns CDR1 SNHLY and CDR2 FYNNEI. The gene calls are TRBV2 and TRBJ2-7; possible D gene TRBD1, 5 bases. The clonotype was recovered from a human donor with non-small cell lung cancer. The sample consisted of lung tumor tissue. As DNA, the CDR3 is TGTGCCAGCAGCCATAGGGTCAGGGCCGGTCTCAGGTCATACGAGCAGTACTTC. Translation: CASSHRVRAGLRSYEQYF.